Presented here are 22 T cell receptor beta chains from one specimen sequenced in a study of blood T cell repertoires in COVID-19. Clones were sequenced by immunoSEQ multiplex PCR, and TCRdb holds only the in-frame ones, with some missing. This sample has around 270,000 clones; approximately 86% occur once, and the top ten carry around 5.1%. Specimen: peripheral blood. The origin of the receptors is a woman aged 55-69 years with COVID-19, enrolled during active disease.

This chain joins TRBV28 and TRBJ2-6; the D gene is possibly TRBD2 (5 bases). Germline V CDR1 and CDR2: MDHEN, SYDVKM. The V end lost 11 bases, the J end lost 1 base, and 21 bases lay between the germline ends. This CDR3 is built from 17 residues. CDR3 protein: CAVKPGVESSGANVLTF. DNA of the CDR3: TGTGCCGTTAAACCCGGGGTCGAGTCTTCTGGGGCCAACGTCCTGACTTTC.

The chain carries TRBV30 and TRBJ2-7, with a tentative D call TRBD1 (6 bases). Trimming left V 4 bases short and J 3 bases short, with 16 bases between. The CDR3 contains 14 residues. The germline V gene has CDR1 GTSNPN and CDR2 SVGIG (reference sequence). CDR3 DNA sequence: TGTGCCTGGACACAGGGTTTTCCCGACTACGAGCAGTACTTC. This translates into CAWTQGFPDYEQYF.

The V call is TRBV27, the J call TRBJ2-3, with D unresolved. Deletions cut 6 bases from V and 8 bases from J, with 12 bases between. The germline V gene encodes CDR1 MNHEY and CDR2 SMNVEV (reference sequence). The CDR3 has 12 amino acids. In nucleotides, the CDR3 is TGTGCCAGCAGCCAGGCCCATGGTACGCAGTATTTT. It translates to CASSQAHGTQYF.

The J gene is TRBJ2-5, the V gene TRBV2; the match to TRBD1 covers 7 bases. This CDR3 comprises 12 residues. Germline CDR1 SNHLY, CDR2 FYNNEI. V was pared by 4 bases and J by 5 bases, with 1 base of the junction left unmatched. CDR3 in amino acids: CASSARGETQYF. In DNA form, the CDR3 reads TGTGCCAGCAGTGCCAGGGGGGAGACCCAGTACTTC.

Written as DNA, the CDR3 is TGTGCCAGCAGTCCCCTGGAGGGGTACGGGGAGCAGTACTTC. As protein: CASSPLEGYGEQYF. J is TRBJ2-7 and V is TRBV28; D perhaps matches TRBD2 (6 bases). The CDR3 loop spans 14 amino acids. The germline V gene has CDR1 MDHEN and CDR2 SYDVKM. V dropped 5 bases and J dropped 7 bases, with 18 bases sitting between them.

The chain employs TRBV27 and TRBJ1-2; D may be TRBD1 (5 bases). The CDR3 runs 14 residues. Looked up from germline, CDR1 is MNHEY and CDR2 is SMNVEV (reference sequence). The ends were cut back, 3 bases at V and 4 bases at J, with 12 bases in the middle. CDR3 coding DNA: TGTGCCAGCAGTTTGGAAGGGGTCCGCTATGGCTACACCTTC. Translating it yields CASSLEGVRYGYTF.

CDR3 protein: CASSSHGGAGANVLTF. The CDR3 coding sequence is TGCGCCAGCAGCTCACATGGAGGGGCTGGGGCCAACGTCCTGACTTTC. The rearrangement joins TRBV5-1 to TRBJ2-6, with TRBD2 as a possible D gene (6 bases). The V gene's germline CDR1 is SGHRS and CDR2 YFSETQ. This CDR3 contains 16 residues. Trimming took off 3 bases at V and 2 bases at J, with 12 bases between the two ends.

This clone was detected once. V usage is TRBV19 and J usage is TRBJ2-5, with 8 positions matching TRBD2. This CDR3 is 15 amino acids long. Germline CDR1 and CDR2: LNHDA and SQIVND (reference sequence). V lost 5 bases and J lost 7; bases outside the gene matches: 12. The CDR3, as DNA: TGTGCCAGTAGTTCACTAGCGGAGCTAGGGGCGACCCAGTACTTC. The encoded protein is CASSSLAELGATQYF.

The chain recombines TRBV27 with TRBJ1-1; D unresolved. The germline V gene encodes CDR1 MNHEY and CDR2 SMNVEV (reference sequence). The ends were cut back, 6 bases at V and 0 bases at J, with 8 bases in the middle. CDR3 length: 13 amino acids. The CDR3 protein is CASRGRLNTEAFF. CDR3 coding DNA: TGTGCCAGCAGGGGCCGGCTGAACACTGAAGCTTTCTTT.

The rearrangement uses TRBV28 and TRBJ1-1; D is ambiguous. Trimming left V 6 bases short and J 8 bases short, with 13 bases between. This CDR3 spans 12 amino acids. The V gene's germline CDR1 is MDHEN and CDR2 SYDVKM. The CDR3 bases are TGTGCCAGCAGGGAGGGAGTTGCCGAAGCTTTCTTT. This encodes CASREGVAEAFF.

The chain combines TRBV4-2 with TRBJ1-1; 8 bases agree with TRBD1. The CDR3 loop spans 13 amino acids. Germline-derived CDR1 and CDR2 are LGHNA and YNFKEQ. V lost 2 bases, J lost 11 bases, and 7 bases stayed unmatched. The CDR3 DNA sequence: TGTGCCAGCAGCCAATCCCCGACAGGGGAGGCTTTCTTT. Amino acid sequence: CASSQSPTGEAFF.

The chain combines TRBV9 with TRBJ2-7; 9 nucleotides align to TRBD2. CDR1 SGDLS and CDR2 YYNGEE come from the germline V gene. The V gene end was trimmed by 0 bases and the J gene end by 5 bases; junction bases not matched to a gene: 9. This CDR3 has 16 amino acids. DNA for the CDR3: TGTGCCAGCAGCGTAGACCCACTAGCGGGTAGCCACGAGCAGTACTTC. Protein product: CASSVDPLAGSHEQYF.

The chain couples TRBV4-3 to TRBJ2-1; a possible D gene is TRBD2 (7 bases). Germline V gene sequence: CDR1 LGHNA, CDR2 YSLEER. Trimming stripped 3 bases from V and 2 bases from J, with 11 bases between. The CDR3 spans 15 residues. As DNA, the CDR3 is TGCGCCAGCAGCCAGATAGGGGGGGCCTACAATGAGCAGTTCTTC. Its protein is CASSQIGGAYNEQFF.

The chain carries TRBV11-2 and TRBJ2-1; 7 nucleotides line up with TRBD2. Germline V gives CDR1 SGHAT, CDR2 FQNNGV. V lost 5 bases to trimming and J lost 0 bases; unmatched junction nucleotides: 4. There are 15 residues in the CDR3. In DNA, the CDR3 is TGTGCCAGCAGCCCTAGCGGAGGCTCCTACAATGAGCAGTTCTTC. It encodes CASSPSGGSYNEQFF. The full variable domain, with the rest looked up from reference TRBV11-2 and TRBJ2-1, is EAGVAQSPRYKIIEKRQSVAFWCNPISGHATLYWYQQILGQGPKLLIQFQNNGVVDDSQLPKDRFSAERLKGVDSTLKIQPAKLEDSAVYLCASSPSGGSYNEQFFGPGTRLTVL.

The rearrangement links TRBV14 to TRBJ1-6, with D possibly being TRBD1 (5 bases). V lost 5 bases and J 2 bases, leaving 13 bases between the germline ends. The CDR3 runs to 16 residues. The germline V gene encodes CDR1 SGHDN and CDR2 FVKESK. In DNA, the CDR3 is TGTGCCAGCAGCTATACAGGCGGCCCCTATAATTCACCCCTCCACTTT. Translation: CASSYTGGPYNSPLHF.

A single count supports this clone. V is TRBV5-1 and J is TRBJ2-7; TRBD2 matches at 13 bases. This CDR3 spans 15 amino acids. The trim removed 3 bases at V and 2 bases at J, leaving 2 bases unmatched. Germline-derived CDR1 and CDR2 are SGHRS and YFSETQ. The CDR3 DNA sequence: TGCGCCAGCAGCTCCGGACTAGCGGGAGCCTACGAGCAGTACTTC. Translated: CASSSGLAGAYEQYF.

The V call is TRBV30, the J call TRBJ2-1; 8 positions agree with TRBD2. The ends lost 6 bases at V and 0 bases at J; junction bases unmatched: 16. CDR3 length equals 18 residues. Germline V gene sequence: CDR1 GTSNPN, CDR2 SVGIG (reference sequence). DNA of the CDR3: TGTGCCTGCAAACTAAGCGGGAGAGGGGGAGGCTCCTACAATGAGCAGTTCTTC. It codes for CACKLSGRGGGSYNEQFF. The variable domain in full, with the rest retrieved from reference TRBV30 and TRBJ2-1, is SQTIHQWPATLVQPVGSPLSLECTVEGTSNPNLYWYRQAAGRGLQLLFYSVGIGQISSEVPQNLSASRPQDRQFILSSKKLLLSDSGFYLCACKLSGRGGGSYNEQFFGPGTRLTVL.

The J gene is TRBJ2-2, the V gene TRBV30; no reliable D call. The V end lost 3 bases, the J end lost 6 bases, and 11 bases lay between the germline ends. CDR3 length: 13 residues. Looked up from germline, CDR1 is GTSNPN and CDR2 is SVGIG (reference sequence). This chain's CDR3 is CAWSAVSPGELFF. Written as DNA, the CDR3 is TGTGCCTGGAGCGCGGTTTCCCCCGGGGAGCTGTTTTTT.

The V gene is TRBV9, the J gene TRBJ2-2; a possible D gene is TRBD2 (6 bases). The CDR3 sequence is 16 residues long. CDR1 and CDR2 (germline): SGDLS, YYNGEE. Trimming removed 0 bases from V and 5 bases from J, with 14 bases in between. CDR3 DNA: TGTGCCAGCAGCGTAGCTCCCCAGCGGGCGACCGGGGAGCTGTTTTTT. Translated, it gives CASSVAPQRATGELFF.

The rearrangement uses TRBV2 and TRBJ2-3; D may be TRBD2 (7 bases). Trimming took off 5 bases at V and 1 base at J, with 13 bases between the two ends. This CDR3 region has 15 residues. The germline V gene has CDR1 SNHLY and CDR2 FYNNEI. The CDR3 DNA sequence: TGTGCCAGCAGTCGGGGGGCTGGACGCACAGATACGCAGTATTTT. It is translated as CASSRGAGRTDTQYF.

The chain combines TRBV25-1 with TRBJ1-1; 10 nucleotides match TRBD1. Germline V gene sequence: CDR1 MGHDK, CDR2 SYGVNS. The junction had 7 bases not matched to a gene; V was cut back by 5 bases and J by 1 base. The CDR3 is 16 residues long. The CDR3 protein is CASSSRDRGPNTEAFF. The CDR3 DNA reads as TGTGCCAGCAGTAGCCGGGACAGGGGTCCGAACACTGAAGCTTTCTTT.

V usage is TRBV29-1 and J usage is TRBJ2-3; D uncertain. Trimming pared 5 bases from V and 0 bases from J, leaving 12 bases between. CDR3 length equals 14 residues. The germline V gene encodes CDR1 SQVTM and CDR2 ANQGSEA. DNA for the CDR3: TGCAGCGTTCACCTAACTACCAGCACAGATACGCAGTATTTT. The encoded protein is CSVHLTTSTDTQYF.